This T cell receptor beta chain was captured by sequencing in a study of technical replicates of blood from a few donors. TCRdb's table, derived via immunoSEQ multiplex PCR, lists solely in-frame clones and lacks some. The repertoire holds tens of thousands of clones, with approximately 94% as singletons. The receptor was isolated from a human donor in good health. Sequencing was carried out using T cells isolated from PBMCs.

The CDR3 coding sequence is TGTGCCAGCAGCACTAGAGGCAGGGGGCTCGGTCAGCCCCAGCATTTT. Its translation: CASSTRGRGLGQPQHF. V gene TRBV11-3 combines with J gene TRBJ1-5; 8 nucleotides match TRBD1. Germline CDR1 is SGHNT and CDR2 is YENEEA. V shed 5 bases and J 6 bases; nucleotides not matched to a gene: 12. This CDR3 is 16 amino acids long.